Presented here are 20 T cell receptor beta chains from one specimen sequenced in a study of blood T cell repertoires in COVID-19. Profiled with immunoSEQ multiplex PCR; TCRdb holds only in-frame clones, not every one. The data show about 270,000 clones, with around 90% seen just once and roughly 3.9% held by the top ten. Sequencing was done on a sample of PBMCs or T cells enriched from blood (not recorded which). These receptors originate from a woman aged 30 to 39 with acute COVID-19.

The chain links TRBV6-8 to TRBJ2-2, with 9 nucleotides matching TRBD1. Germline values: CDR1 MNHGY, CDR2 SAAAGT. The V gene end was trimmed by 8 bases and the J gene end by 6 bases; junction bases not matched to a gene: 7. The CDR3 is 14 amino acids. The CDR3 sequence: CASRTGTGSGELFF. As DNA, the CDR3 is TGTGCCAGCCGAACCGGGACAGGGTCCGGGGAGCTGTTTTTT.

For the CDR3, the DNA is TGTGCCAGCAGTTTAGGGACAGGGTACACTGAAGCTTTCTTT. This sequence encodes CASSLGTGYTEAFF. V gene TRBV28 combines with J gene TRBJ1-1; 9 bases map to TRBD1. The CDR3 has 14 amino acids. J was trimmed by 3 bases and V by 2 bases; bases with no gene match: 1. The germline gives CDR1 MDHEN, CDR2 SYDVKM.

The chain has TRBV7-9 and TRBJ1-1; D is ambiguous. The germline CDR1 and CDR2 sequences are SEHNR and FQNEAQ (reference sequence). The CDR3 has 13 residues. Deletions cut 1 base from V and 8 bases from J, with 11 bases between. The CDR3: CASSLDFSEEAFF. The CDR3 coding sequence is TGTGCCAGCAGCTTAGATTTTTCGGAGGAAGCTTTCTTT.

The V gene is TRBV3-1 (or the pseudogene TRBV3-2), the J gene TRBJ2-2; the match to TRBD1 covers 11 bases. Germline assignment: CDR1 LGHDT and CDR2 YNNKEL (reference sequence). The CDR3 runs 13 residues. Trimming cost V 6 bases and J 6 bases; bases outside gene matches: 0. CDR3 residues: CASRGQGAGELFF. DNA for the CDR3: TGTGCCAGCAGGGGACAGGGGGCCGGGGAGCTGTTTTTT.

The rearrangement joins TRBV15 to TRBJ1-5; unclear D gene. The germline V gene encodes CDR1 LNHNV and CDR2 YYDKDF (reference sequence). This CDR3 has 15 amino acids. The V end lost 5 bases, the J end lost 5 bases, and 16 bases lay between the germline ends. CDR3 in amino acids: CATSQRSGFDQPQHF. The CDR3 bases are TGTGCCACCAGCCAAAGATCAGGATTTGATCAGCCCCAGCATTTT.

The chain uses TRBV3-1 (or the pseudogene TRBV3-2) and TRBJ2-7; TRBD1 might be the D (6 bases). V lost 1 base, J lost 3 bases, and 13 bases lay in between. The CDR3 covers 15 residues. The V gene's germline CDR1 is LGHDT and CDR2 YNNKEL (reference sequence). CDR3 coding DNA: TGTGCCAGCAGCCAAGTGAGGGGGAGTGGCTACGAGCAGTACTTC. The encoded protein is CASSQVRGSGYEQYF.

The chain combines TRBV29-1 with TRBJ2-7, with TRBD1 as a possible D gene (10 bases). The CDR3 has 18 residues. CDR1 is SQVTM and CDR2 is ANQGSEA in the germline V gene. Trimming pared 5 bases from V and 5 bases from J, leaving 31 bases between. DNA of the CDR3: TGCAGCGTTACCCGGGACAGGGGAGCTGGACTAGCGACCCACGAGCAGTACTTC. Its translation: CSVTRDRGAGLATHEQYF.

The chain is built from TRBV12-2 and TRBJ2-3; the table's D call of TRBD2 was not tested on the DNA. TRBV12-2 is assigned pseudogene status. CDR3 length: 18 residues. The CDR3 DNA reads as TGTGCAAGTCGCTTAGAGCGCGGACTAGCGGGAGGGCCGAGAACGCAGTATTTT. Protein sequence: CASRLERGLAGGPRTQYF.

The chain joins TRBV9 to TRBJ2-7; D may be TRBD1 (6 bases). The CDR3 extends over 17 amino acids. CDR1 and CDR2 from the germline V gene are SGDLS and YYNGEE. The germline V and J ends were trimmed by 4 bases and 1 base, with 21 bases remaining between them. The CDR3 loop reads CASSRTETGSLSYEQYF. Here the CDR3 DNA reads TGTGCCAGCAGCAGGACGGAGACAGGTAGCCTTTCCTACGAGCAGTACTTC.

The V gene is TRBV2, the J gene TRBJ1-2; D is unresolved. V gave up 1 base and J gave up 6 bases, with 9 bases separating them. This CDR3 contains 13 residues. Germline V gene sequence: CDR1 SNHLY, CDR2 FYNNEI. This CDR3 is CASSEVPGNGYTF. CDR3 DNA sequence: TGTGCCAGCAGTGAAGTCCCGGGGAATGGCTACACCTTC.

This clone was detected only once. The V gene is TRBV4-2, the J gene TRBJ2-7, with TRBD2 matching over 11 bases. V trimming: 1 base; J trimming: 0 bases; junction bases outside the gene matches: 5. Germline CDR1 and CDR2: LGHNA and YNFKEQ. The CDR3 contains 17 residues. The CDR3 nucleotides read TGTGCCAGCAGCCAAGGGACTAGCGGGCACTCCTCCTACGAGCAGTACTTC. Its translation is CASSQGTSGHSSYEQYF.

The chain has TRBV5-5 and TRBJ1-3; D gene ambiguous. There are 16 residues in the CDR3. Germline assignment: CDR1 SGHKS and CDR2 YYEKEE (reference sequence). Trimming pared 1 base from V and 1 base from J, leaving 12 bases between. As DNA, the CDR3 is TGTGCCAGCAGCTTGAACGGCCCGAGGTCTGGAAACACCATATATTTT. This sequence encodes CASSLNGPRSGNTIYF.

The CDR3 nucleotides read TGTGCCACTCGACCGGGACAGGGGCGAGAAAAACTGTTTTTT. Protein sequence: CATRPGQGREKLFF. The V call is TRBV6-5, the J call TRBJ1-4; 10 positions match TRBD1. This CDR3 contains 14 residues. V shed 10 bases and J 8 bases; nucleotides not matched to a gene: 10. Per germline, CDR1 MNHEY and CDR2 SVGAGI.

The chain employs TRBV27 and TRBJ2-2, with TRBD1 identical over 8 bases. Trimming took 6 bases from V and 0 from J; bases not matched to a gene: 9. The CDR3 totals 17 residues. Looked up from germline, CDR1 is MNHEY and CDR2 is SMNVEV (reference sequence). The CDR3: CASSRGQGVANTGELFF. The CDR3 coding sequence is TGTGCCAGCAGCCGAGGACAGGGCGTCGCGAACACCGGGGAGCTGTTTTTT.

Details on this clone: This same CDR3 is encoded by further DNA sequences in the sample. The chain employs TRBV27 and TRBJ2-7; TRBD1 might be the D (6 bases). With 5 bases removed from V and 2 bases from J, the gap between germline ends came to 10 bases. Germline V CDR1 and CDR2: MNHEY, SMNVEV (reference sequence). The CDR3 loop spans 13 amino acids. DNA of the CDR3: TGTGCCAGCAGTCCGGGACAAACCTACGAGCAGTACTTC. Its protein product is CASSPGQTYEQYF.

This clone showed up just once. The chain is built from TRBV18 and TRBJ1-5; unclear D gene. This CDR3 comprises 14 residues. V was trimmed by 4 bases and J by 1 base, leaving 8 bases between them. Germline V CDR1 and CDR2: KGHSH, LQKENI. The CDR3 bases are TGTGCCAGCTCACAATCCGGGAGCAATCAGCCCCAGCATTTT. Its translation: CASSQSGSNQPQHF.

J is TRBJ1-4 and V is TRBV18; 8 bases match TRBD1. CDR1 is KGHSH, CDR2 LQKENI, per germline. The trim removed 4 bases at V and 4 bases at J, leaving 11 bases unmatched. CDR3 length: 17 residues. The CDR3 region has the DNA TGTGCCAGCTCACTCCGGGACAGGAATGCTCGTAATGAAAAACTGTTTTTT. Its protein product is CASSLRDRNARNEKLFF.

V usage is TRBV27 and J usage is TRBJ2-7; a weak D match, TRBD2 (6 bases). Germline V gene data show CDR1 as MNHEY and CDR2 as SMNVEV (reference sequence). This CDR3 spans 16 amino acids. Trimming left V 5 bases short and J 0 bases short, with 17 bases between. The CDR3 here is CASSTKGGKSSYEQYF. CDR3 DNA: TGTGCCAGCAGTACCAAGGGCGGGAAGAGCTCCTACGAGCAGTACTTC.

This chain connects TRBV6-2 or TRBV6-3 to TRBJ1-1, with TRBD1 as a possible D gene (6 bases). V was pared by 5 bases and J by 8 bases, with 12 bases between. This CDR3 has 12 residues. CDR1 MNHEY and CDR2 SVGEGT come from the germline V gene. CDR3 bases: TGTGCCAGCAGTCCAGGACAGACCGAAGCTTTCTTT. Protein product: CASSPGQTEAFF.

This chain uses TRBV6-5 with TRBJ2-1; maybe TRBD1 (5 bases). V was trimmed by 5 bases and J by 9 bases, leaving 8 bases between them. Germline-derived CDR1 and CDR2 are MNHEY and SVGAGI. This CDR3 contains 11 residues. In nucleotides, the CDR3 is TGTGCCAGCAGTCAGGGTGGTGAGCAGTTCTTC. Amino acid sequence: CASSQGGEQFF.